This T cell receptor beta chain emerged from a study of T cell changes during pregnancy in multiple sclerosis. Method: immunoSEQ multiplex PCR; TCRdb's copy keeps in-frame clones and lacks some. The sample lists some 46,000 clones, 92% occurring once. V was clipped by 6 bases and J by 4 bases; unmatched bases: 5. Germline V CDR1 and CDR2: WSHSY, SAAADI. The CDR3 totals 15 residues. The receptor comes from a female donor with multiple sclerosis, enrolled in a pregnancy study. The chain carries TRBV10-2 and TRBJ2-1, with TRBD2 matching 11 bases. The sample was peripheral blood. For the CDR3, the DNA is TGCGCCAGCAGGACCGGGACTAGCGGATACAATGAGCAGTTCTTC. As protein: CASRTGTSGYNEQFF.